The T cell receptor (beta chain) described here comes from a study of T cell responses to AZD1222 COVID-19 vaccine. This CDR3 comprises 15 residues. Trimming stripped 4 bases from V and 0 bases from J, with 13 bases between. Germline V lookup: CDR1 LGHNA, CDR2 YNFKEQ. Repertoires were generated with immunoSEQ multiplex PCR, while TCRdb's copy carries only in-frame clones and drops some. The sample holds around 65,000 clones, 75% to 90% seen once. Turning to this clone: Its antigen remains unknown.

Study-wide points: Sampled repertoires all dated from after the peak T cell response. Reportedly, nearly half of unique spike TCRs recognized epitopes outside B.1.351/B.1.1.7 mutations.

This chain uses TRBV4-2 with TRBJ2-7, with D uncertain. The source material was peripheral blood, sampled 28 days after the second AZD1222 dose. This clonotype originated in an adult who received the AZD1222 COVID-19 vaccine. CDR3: CASSPESVGSYEQYF. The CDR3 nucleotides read TGTGCCAGCAGCCCTGAATCTGTAGGCTCCTACGAGCAGTACTTC.